The sample holds a few counts of the clone carrying this T cell receptor (beta chain). CDR3 length equals 14 residues. V was trimmed by 5 bases and J by 0 bases, leaving 11 bases between them. From germline, CDR1 is SGHRS and CDR2 YFSETQ. The sample's time point: patch test 1, 2 weeks after DPC sensitization. The treatment denotes: therapeutic diphenylcyclopropenone sensitization with weekly scalp DPC. Each patch-test visit's blood sample preceded patch application. This sample was taken from a study of human T cells and chemical hapten exposure. TCRdb re-called the RACE reads with MiXCR, one entry per CDR3 protein. The profile shows some 200,000 distinct CDR3 sequences, 20% to 25% of them singletons.

The material was whole blood, obtained in connection with sensitization to the hapten diphenylcyclopropenone (DPC). This sequence originates from a woman between 50 and 59 years old with alopecia areata. Some clones in this sample may be carry-over from other donors' samples. The genes are TRBV5-1 and TRBJ2-5, with D unclear. The CDR3, as DNA: TGCGCCAGCAGTTTGTTACAGAACCAAGAGACCCAGTACTTC. It yields the protein CASSLLQNQETQYF. The whole variable domain, filled in from reference TRBV5-1 and TRBJ2-5, reads KAGVTQTPRYLIKTRGQQVTLSCSPISGHRSVSWYQQTPGQGLQFLFEYFSETQRNKGNFPGRFSGRQFSNSRSEMNVSTLELGDSALYLCASSLLQNQETQYFGPGTRLLVL.